The count of the clone carrying this TCR beta chain is one. No antigen is known for it. The sample is drawn from a study of OX40 agonist ivuxolimab in advanced cancers. Overall study results and limits: CD4+ and CD8+ blood T cells expanded clonally by week 6 at 0.1 to 3.0 mg/kg. Low levels of normalized T-cell clonal expansion also appeared in some nonresponders.

Trimming cost V 5 bases and J 3 bases, with 13 bases left between them. Germline values: CDR1 SQVTM, CDR2 ANQGSEA. There are 13 residues in the CDR3. Here immunoSEQ multiplex PCR was the method, and the copy in TCRdb shows in-frame clones only, minus some. The table records tens of thousands of clones, 82% of them present only once. The clonotype originates from an adult with an advanced solid tumor such as melanoma, head and neck, liver or kidney cancer. The chain combines TRBV29-1 with TRBJ1-1; no clear D gene. The sample in question was CD4+ or CD8+ T cells sorted from blood, obtained in a trial of the OX40 agonist ivuxolimab. The CDR3 DNA follows: TGCAGCGTTTCCCGCCGGCCAGACACTGAAGCTTTCTTT. This encodes CSVSRRPDTEAFF. The full variable domain, with the rest looked up from reference TRBV29-1 and TRBJ1-1, is SAVISQKPSRDICQRGTSLTIQCQVDSQVTMMFWYRQQPGQSLTLIATANQGSEATYESGFVIDKFPISRPNLTFSTLTVSNMSPEDSSIYLCSVSRRPDTEAFFGQGTRLTVV.